This TCR beta chain was identified in a study of graft-versus-host responses after intestinal transplantation. Lymphocytes from graft epithelium and lamina propria were isolated. Trimming removed 2 bases from V and 0 bases from J, with 14 bases in between. The CDR3 contains 17 residues. Germline V lookup: CDR1 MRHNA, CDR2 SNTAGT. Some clones are missing from TCRdb's copy, which holds only in-frame ones; the method was immunoSEQ multiplex PCR. The sample shows about 5,100 clones, about 72% of them seen only once. V usage is TRBV6-4 and J usage is TRBJ2-1; D possibly corresponds to TRBD2 (5 bases). The sequence was obtained from a human patient who received an intestinal transplant, so some T cells may come from the graft donor. Sequences were derived from ileum tissue, sampled about 250 days after intestinal transplant. The CDR3 region has the DNA TGTGCCAGCAGTGACACCGGGCCCGGAGGCTCCTACAATGAGCAGTTCTTC. Its translation is CASSDTGPGGSYNEQFF.